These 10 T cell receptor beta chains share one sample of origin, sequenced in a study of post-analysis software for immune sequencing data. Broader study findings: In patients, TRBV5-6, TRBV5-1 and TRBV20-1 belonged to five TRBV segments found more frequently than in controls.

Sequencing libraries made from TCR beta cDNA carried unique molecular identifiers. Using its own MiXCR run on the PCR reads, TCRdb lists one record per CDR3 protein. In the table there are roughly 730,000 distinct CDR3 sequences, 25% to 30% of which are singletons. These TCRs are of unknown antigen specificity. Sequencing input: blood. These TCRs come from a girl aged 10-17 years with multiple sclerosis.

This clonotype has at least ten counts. CDR3 bases: TGTGCCAGCAGCTTTACATTAATTCTAAACATTCAGTACTTC. It codes for CASSFTLILNIQYF. This chain connects TRBV7-2 to TRBJ2-4; no definite D call. This CDR3 has 14 residues. Trimming took 3 bases from V and 6 from J, leaving 12 bases between them. CDR1 is SGHTA, CDR2 FQGNSA, per germline.

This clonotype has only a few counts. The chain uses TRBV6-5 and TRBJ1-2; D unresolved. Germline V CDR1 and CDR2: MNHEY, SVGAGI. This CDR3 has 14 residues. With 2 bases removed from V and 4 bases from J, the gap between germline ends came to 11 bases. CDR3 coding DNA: TGTGCCAGCAGTTACGCGGGAGAACCCTATGGCTACACCTTC. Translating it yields CASSYAGEPYGYTF.

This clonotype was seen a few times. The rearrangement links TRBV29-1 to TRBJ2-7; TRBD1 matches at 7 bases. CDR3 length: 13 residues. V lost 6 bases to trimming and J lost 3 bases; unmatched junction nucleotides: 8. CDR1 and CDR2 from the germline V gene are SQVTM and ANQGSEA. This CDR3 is CSVRTGGFYEQYF. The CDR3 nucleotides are TGCAGCGTCAGGACAGGAGGTTTCTACGAGCAGTACTTC.

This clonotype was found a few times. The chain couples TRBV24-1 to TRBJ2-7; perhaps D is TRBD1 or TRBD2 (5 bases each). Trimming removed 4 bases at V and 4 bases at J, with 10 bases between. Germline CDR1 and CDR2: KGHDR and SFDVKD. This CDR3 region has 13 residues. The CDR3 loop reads CATSDGTDYEQYF. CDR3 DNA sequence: TGTGCCACCAGTGACGGGACGGATTACGAGCAGTACTTC.

The CDR3 region is CSVWGVNTGELFF. DNA of the CDR3: TGCAGTGTATGGGGGGTGAACACCGGGGAGCTGTTTTTT. The V gene is TRBV20-1, the J gene TRBJ2-2; weak D call: TRBD2 (6 bases). Trimming left V 7 bases short and J 1 base short, with 10 bases between. Germline CDR1 and CDR2: DFQATT and SNEGSKA (reference sequence). The CDR3 runs 13 residues.

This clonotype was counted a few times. In DNA, the CDR3 is TGTGCCAGCACCTTGACTAGCGGGGGGCATAGTTACAATGAGCAGTTCTTC. Translated, it gives CASTLTSGGHSYNEQFF. J is TRBJ2-1 and V is TRBV6-6; 13 bases match TRBD2. V lost 7 bases, J lost 4 bases, and 10 bases stayed unmatched. The CDR3 length is 17 residues. Germline V gives CDR1 MNHNY, CDR2 SVGAGI (reference sequence).

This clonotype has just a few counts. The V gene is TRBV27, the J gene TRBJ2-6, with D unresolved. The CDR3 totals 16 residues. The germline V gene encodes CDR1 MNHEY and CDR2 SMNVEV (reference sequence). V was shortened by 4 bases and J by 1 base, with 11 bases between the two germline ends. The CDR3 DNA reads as TGTGCCAGCAGTTCAACCGGCCTTTCTGGGGCCAACGTCCTGACTTTC. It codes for CASSSTGLSGANVLTF. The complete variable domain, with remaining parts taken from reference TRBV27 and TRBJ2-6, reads EAQVTQNPRYLITVTGKKLTVTCSQNMNHEYMSWYRQDPGLGLRQIYYSMNVEVTDKGDVPEGYKVSRKEKRNFPLILESPSPNQTSLYFCASSSTGLSGANVLTFGAGSRLTVL.

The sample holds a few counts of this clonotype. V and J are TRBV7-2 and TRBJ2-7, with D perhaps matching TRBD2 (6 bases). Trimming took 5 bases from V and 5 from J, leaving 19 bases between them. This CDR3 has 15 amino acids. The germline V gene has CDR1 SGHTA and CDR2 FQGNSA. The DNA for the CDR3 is TGTGCCAGCAGCAGCTCCCACTACCCGGGGGACGAGCAGTACTTC. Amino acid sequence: CASSSSHYPGDEQYF.

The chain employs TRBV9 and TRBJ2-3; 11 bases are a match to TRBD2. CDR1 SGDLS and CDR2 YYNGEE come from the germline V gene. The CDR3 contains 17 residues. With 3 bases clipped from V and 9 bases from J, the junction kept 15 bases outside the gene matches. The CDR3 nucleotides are TGTGCCAGCAGCGCACCCCCTCCCGCTAGCGGGGGGACCACGCAGTATTTT. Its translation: CASSAPPPASGGTTQYF.

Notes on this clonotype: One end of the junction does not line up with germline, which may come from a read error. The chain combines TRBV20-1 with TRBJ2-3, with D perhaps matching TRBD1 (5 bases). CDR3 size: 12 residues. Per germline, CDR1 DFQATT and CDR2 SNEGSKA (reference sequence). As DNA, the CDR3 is TGTAGTGCTAGAGACAAGGGGGATACGCAGTATTTT. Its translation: CSARDKGDTQYF.